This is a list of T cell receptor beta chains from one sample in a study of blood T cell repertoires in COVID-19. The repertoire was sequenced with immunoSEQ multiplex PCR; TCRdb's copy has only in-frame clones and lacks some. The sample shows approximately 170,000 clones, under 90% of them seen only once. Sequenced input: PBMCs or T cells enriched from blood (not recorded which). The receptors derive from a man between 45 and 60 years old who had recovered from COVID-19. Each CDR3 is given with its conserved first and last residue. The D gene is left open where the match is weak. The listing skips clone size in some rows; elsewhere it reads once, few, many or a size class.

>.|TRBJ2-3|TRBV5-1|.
TGCGCCAGCAGCCCCCTAGCGACAGATACGCAGTATTTT
CASSPLATDTQYF
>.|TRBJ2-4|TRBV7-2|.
TGTGCCAGCAGTCTGGACAGCCCTTTAAACATTCAGTACTTC
CASSLDSPLNIQYF
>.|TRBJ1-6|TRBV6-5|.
TGTGCCAGCAGTTACTCGGGCAGGGCAAAAATTTCACCCCTCCACTTT
CASSYSGRAKISPLHF
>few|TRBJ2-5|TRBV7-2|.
TGTGCCAGCAGCTTAAGCTCCCCAGAGACCCAGTACTTC
CASSLSSPETQYF
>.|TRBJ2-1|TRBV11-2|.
TGTGCCAGCACCCAGCGGACCCCGATGTCCTACAATGAGCAGTTCTTC
CASTQRTPMSYNEQFF
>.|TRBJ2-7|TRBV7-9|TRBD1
TGTGCCAGCAGCTCCCCGGGACAGAACCCCTACGAGCAGTACTTC
CASSSPGQNPYEQYF
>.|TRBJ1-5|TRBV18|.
TGTGCCAGCTCATTCCACCGAGATCAGCCCCAGCATTTT
CASSFHRDQPQHF
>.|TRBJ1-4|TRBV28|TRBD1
TGTGCCAGCAGAGGACAGGGGGATGAAAAACTGTTTTTT
CASRGQGDEKLFF
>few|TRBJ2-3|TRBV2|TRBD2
TGTGCCAGCAGCGGGGGGGCTAGCGGGGTCCGGCCCGCAGATACGCAGTATTTT
CASSGGASGVRPADTQYF
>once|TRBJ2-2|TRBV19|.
TGTGCCAGTAGTATTAACGAGGGGGCCGGGGAGCTGTTTTTT
CASSINEGAGELFF
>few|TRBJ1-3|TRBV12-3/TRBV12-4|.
TGTGCCAGCAGCTACGGCTCTGGAAACACCATATATTTT
CASSYGSGNTIYF
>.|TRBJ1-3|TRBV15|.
TGTGCCACCAGCAGAGAAGATAGCTCTGGAAACACCATATATTTT
CATSREDSSGNTIYF
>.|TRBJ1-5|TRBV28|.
TGTGCCAGCAGTTGGGTGGGGGGTCGTCAGCCCCAGCATTTT
CASSWVGGRQPQHF
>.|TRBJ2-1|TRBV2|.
TGTGCCAGCAGTGAAGGTTCAGGGTGGAATGAGCAGTTCTTC
CASSEGSGWNEQFF
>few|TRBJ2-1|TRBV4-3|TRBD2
TGCGCCAGCAGCAGAGGACTAGCGGGGGACTACAATGAGCAGTTCTTC
CASSRGLAGDYNEQFF
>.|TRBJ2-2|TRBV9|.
TGTGCCAGCAGCGCCGCGGGGTATACGTACACCGGGGAGCTGTTTTTT
CASSAAGYTYTGELFF
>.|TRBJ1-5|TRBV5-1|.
TGCGCCAGCAGCTTGAGTGGGGGGGCCCAGCCCCAGCATTTT
CASSLSGGAQPQHF
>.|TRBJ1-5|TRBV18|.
TGTGCCAGCTCACGGCTCGCGGGTATCAATCAGCCCCAGCATTTT
CASSRLAGINQPQHF
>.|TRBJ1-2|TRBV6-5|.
TGTGCCAGCAGCCAGAGGGCGGATGGCTACACCTTC
CASSQRADGYTF
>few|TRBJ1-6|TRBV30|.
TGTGCCTTTTCCCCGGGACACCCTAATTCACCCCTCCACTTT
CAFSPGHPNSPLHF
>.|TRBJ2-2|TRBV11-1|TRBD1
TGTGCCAGCAGCGCTCCCAGGGGGCGGGTCGGGGAGCTGTTTTTT
CASSAPRGRVGELFF
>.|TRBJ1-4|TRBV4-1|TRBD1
TGCGCCAGCAGCCGCCCGGACAGGAATGAAAAACTGTTTTTT
CASSRPDRNEKLFF
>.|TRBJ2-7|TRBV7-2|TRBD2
TGTGCCAGCAGCTTACCTGGACTAGCGGGTCGGCTACTATCCTACGAGCAGTACTTC
CASSLPGLAGRLLSYEQYF
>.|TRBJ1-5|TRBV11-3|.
TGTGCCAGCAGCCCCGGGCGGGGGGGCAATCAGCCCCAGCATTTT
CASSPGRGGNQPQHF
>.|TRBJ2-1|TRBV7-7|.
TGTGCTAGCAGCTTTAGCGGTGGGCCCGACAATGAGCAGTTCTTC
CASSFSGGPDNEQFF
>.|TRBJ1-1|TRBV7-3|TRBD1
TGTGCCAGCAGCCCCGACAGGGGTCTGATCGCTGAAGCTTTCTTT
CASSPDRGLIAEAFF
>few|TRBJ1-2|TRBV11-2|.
TGTGCCAGCAGCCCGGGGGGGAGAAGCTATGGCTACACCTTC
CASSPGGRSYGYTF
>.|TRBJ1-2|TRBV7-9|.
TGTGCCAGCAGCATCAACCCAATCGGACAGCCCTATGGCTACACCTTC
CASSINPIGQPYGYTF
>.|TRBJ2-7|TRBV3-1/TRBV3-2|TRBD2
TGTGCCAGCAGCCTCGAGACTAGCGGGCGATCCTACGAGCAGTACTTC
CASSLETSGRSYEQYF
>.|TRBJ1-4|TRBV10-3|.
TGTGCCATCAGCCCCAAGGAGAATGAAAAACTGTTTTTT
CAISPKENEKLFF